The 23 T cell receptor beta chains presented below share a single source sample, sequenced in a study of cytomegalovirus exposure and HLA in healthy donors. Assay: immunoSEQ multiplex PCR; the TCRdb copy retains only in-frame clones and omits some. The table lists 45,000 to 70,000 clones, more than 90% of them singletons. Sample: PBMCs. The receptors were gathered from a man aged 18-30 years in good health and CMV-seronegative.

This sequence joins TRBV15 and TRBJ2-1; 7 nucleotides line up with TRBD2. Germline assignment: CDR1 LNHNV and CDR2 YYDKDF (reference sequence). The CDR3 extends over 14 amino acids. Losses at the gene ends were 9 bases for V and 3 bases for J; bases not matched to a gene: 8. The CDR3 DNA is TGTGCCACTCATAGCGGGTTCGACTACAATGAGCAGTTCTTC. Protein product: CATHSGFDYNEQFF.

V gene TRBV4-1 combines with J gene TRBJ1-2; D is perhaps TRBD1 (5 bases). The CDR3 loop spans 18 amino acids. The V end was cut by 1 base, the J end by 1 base, with 19 bases between. Germline assignment: CDR1 MGHRA and CDR2 YSYEKL. The CDR3 sequence: CASSQAPGDPPINYGYTF. The CDR3 nucleotides are TGCGCCAGCAGCCAAGCACCGGGGGACCCCCCCATTAACTATGGCTACACCTTC.

The sample holds a few counts of this clone. The chain has TRBV4-2 and TRBJ2-1; 8 bases map to TRBD1. There are 16 residues in the CDR3. J was trimmed by 4 bases and V by 1 base; bases with no gene match: 6. The germline V gene has CDR1 LGHNA and CDR2 YNFKEQ. The CDR3 sequence is CASSQAGTGDYNEQFF. CDR3 sequence (DNA): TGTGCCAGCAGCCAAGCCGGGACAGGAGATTACAATGAGCAGTTCTTC.

DNA for the CDR3: TGTGCCAGCAGTGTCAGGGAGAACACTGAAGCTTTCTTT. This translates into CASSVRENTEAFF. The chain uses TRBV6-4 and TRBJ1-1; possibly TRBD1 for D (5 bases). The germline CDR1 and CDR2 sequences are MRHNA and SNTAGT. The CDR3 length is 13 residues. V lost 4 bases and J 1 base, leaving 7 bases between the germline ends.

The chain recombines TRBV30 with TRBJ1-1, with D unresolved. CDR3 length equals 16 residues. V gave up 0 bases and J gave up 0 bases, with 14 bases separating them. Germline V gene data show CDR1 as GTSNPN and CDR2 as SVGIG (reference sequence). The CDR3: CAWSVAQYSMNTEAFF. The CDR3 bases are TGTGCCTGGAGTGTCGCACAGTATTCCATGAACACTGAAGCTTTCTTT.

V gene TRBV6-1 combines with J gene TRBJ2-5; 13 nucleotides match TRBD2. CDR1 and CDR2 from the germline V gene are MNHNS and SASEGT. The CDR3 sequence is 19 residues long. V shed 4 bases and J 0 bases; nucleotides not matched to a gene: 11. CDR3 sequence reads: CASSGRVPGLAGYQETQYF. In nucleotides, the CDR3 is TGTGCCAGCAGTGGGAGGGTTCCGGGACTAGCGGGATACCAAGAGACCCAGTACTTC.

This CDR3 is CASSLLVGGTGELFF. The DNA for the CDR3 is TGCGCCAGCAGCCTCTTGGTCGGTGGCACCGGGGAGCTGTTTTTT. The chain carries TRBV4-1 and TRBJ2-2; D remains ambiguous. The germline V and J ends were trimmed by 4 bases and 4 bases, with 13 bases remaining between them. From germline, CDR1 is MGHRA and CDR2 YSYEKL. The CDR3 extends over 15 amino acids.

The chain employs TRBV7-8 and TRBJ1-4; D perhaps matches TRBD1 (6 bases). Per germline, CDR1 SGHVS and CDR2 FQNEAQ. Trimming cost V 1 base and J 1 base, with 10 bases left between them. The length of the CDR3 is 16 residues. CDR3 nucleotides: TGTGCCAGCAGCTTAGAACAGGGCGGAACTAATGAAAAACTGTTTTTT. Translation: CASSLEQGGTNEKLFF. Full variable domain (remainder filled in from reference TRBV7-8 and TRBJ1-4): GAGVSQSPRYKVAKRGQDVALRCDPISGHVSLFWYQQALGQGPEFLTYFQNEAQLDKSGLPSDRFFAERPEGSVSTLKIQRTQQEDSAVYLCASSLEQGGTNEKLFFGSGTQLSVL.

This sequence joins TRBV28 and TRBJ1-1; D gene unclear. CDR3 length equals 10 residues. Trimming cost V 6 bases and J 8 bases, with 7 bases left between them. Germline V gene sequence: CDR1 MDHEN, CDR2 SYDVKM. The CDR3 DNA sequence: TGTGCCAGCAGCGGTAACGAAGCTTTCTTT. This codes for CASSGNEAFF.

The chain carries TRBV7-2 and TRBJ1-2, with TRBD1 identical over 10 bases. V was pared by 1 base and J by 10 bases, with 6 bases of the junction left unmatched. The CDR3 extends over 14 amino acids. Germline V gene lookup returns CDR1 SGHTA and CDR2 FQGNSA. The CDR3, as DNA: TGTGCCAGCAGCTTAGACACCGGGACAGGGGCCTACACCTTC. Translating gives CASSLDTGTGAYTF.

The V call is TRBV19, the J call TRBJ2-3; 10 nucleotides match TRBD1. CDR1 is LNHDA and CDR2 is SQIVND in the germline V gene (reference sequence). The CDR3 spans 14 residues. After removal of 6 bases from V and 3 bases from J, the junction contained 3 bases not matched to a gene. CDR3 amino acids: CASRDRGRTDTQYF. CDR3 in DNA: TGTGCCAGTAGAGACAGGGGGCGTACAGATACGCAGTATTTT.

V and J are TRBV9 and TRBJ1-2; 7 nucleotides match TRBD1. This CDR3 comprises 15 residues. Per germline, CDR1 SGDLS and CDR2 YYNGEE. V gave up 0 bases and J gave up 4 bases; unmatched junction bases: 6. CDR3 nucleotides: TGTGCCAGCAGCGTAGTGGGACAGCCCGTCTATGGCTACACCTTC. Its protein is CASSVVGQPVYGYTF.

The gene calls are TRBV5-4 and TRBJ2-6; no firm D call. Per germline, CDR1 SGHNT and CDR2 YYREEE (reference sequence). The germline V and J ends were trimmed by 6 bases and 8 bases, with 15 bases remaining between them. The length of the CDR3 is 14 residues. This chain's CDR3 is CASTSLRSPNVLTF. In DNA form, the CDR3 reads TGTGCCAGCACCTCTTTGCGTAGCCCCAACGTCCTGACTTTC.

The rearrangement joins TRBV7-9 to TRBJ2-5, with D perhaps TRBD1 (5 bases). There are 13 residues in the CDR3. V was shortened by 3 bases and J by 13 bases, with 18 bases between the two germline ends. The germline CDR1 and CDR2 sequences are SEHNR and FQNEAQ (reference sequence). The chain's CDR3 is CASSFPGNFPPYF. The CDR3 DNA reads as TGTGCCAGCAGCTTTCCAGGGAACTTCCCCCCGTACTTC. The entire variable domain, with the rest obtained from reference TRBV7-9 and TRBJ2-5, is as follows: DTGVSQNPRHKITKRGQNVTFRCDPISEHNRLYWYRQTLGQGPEFLTYFQNEAQLEKSRLLSDRFSAERPKGSFSTLEIQRTEQGDSAMYLCASSFPGNFPPYFGPGTRLLVL.

The J gene is TRBJ2-1, the V gene TRBV28, with 10 bases fitting TRBD2. Germline V lookup: CDR1 MDHEN, CDR2 SYDVKM. The V gene end was trimmed by 2 bases and the J gene end by 7 bases; junction bases not matched to a gene: 5. CDR3 size: 15 residues. As DNA, the CDR3 is TGTGCCAGCAGTTTAGAACTAGCGGGAAATAATGAGCAGTTCTTC. It codes for CASSLELAGNNEQFF.

This clone was seen just once. The genes are TRBV15 and TRBJ2-1; D might be TRBD2 (5 bases). V was clipped by 4 bases and J by 8 bases, with 12 bases between them. The CDR3 runs 13 residues. Germline V gene data show CDR1 as LNHNV and CDR2 as YYDKDF (reference sequence). The CDR3 DNA is TGTGCCACCAGCATTGGACTCGGCGATGAGCAGTTCTTC. It encodes CATSIGLGDEQFF.

The rearrangement uses TRBV7-3 and TRBJ2-5, with D possibly TRBD2 on 6 matching bases. In germline, CDR1 is SGHTA, CDR2 FQGTGA. V was pared by 3 bases and J by 4 bases, with 9 bases between. The CDR3 consists of 13 residues. In DNA form, the CDR3 reads TGTGCCAGCAGCTTCGGGAGCGGAGAGACCCAGTACTTC. It yields the protein CASSFGSGETQYF.

J is TRBJ2-7 and V is TRBV5-4; 11 bases match TRBD2. V dropped 8 bases and J dropped 0; count of bases not matched to a gene: 7. The CDR3 runs to 15 residues. Germline V lookup: CDR1 SGHNT, CDR2 YYREEE (reference sequence). CDR3 protein: CASGTSGMSSYEQYF. The CDR3 DNA is TGTGCCAGTGGGACTAGCGGTATGAGCTCCTACGAGCAGTACTTC.

V and J are TRBV10-3 and TRBJ2-2; D remains ambiguous. V was shortened by 4 bases and J by 1 base, with 13 bases between the two germline ends. CDR3 length: 16 residues. Per germline, CDR1 ENHRY and CDR2 SYGVKD. The CDR3 nucleotides are TGTGCCATCAGTGCGGATCAGCGAGAGAACACCGGGGAGCTGTTTTTT. Its translation: CAISADQRENTGELFF.

The rearrangement joins TRBV29-1 to TRBJ2-6, with TRBD1 identical over 7 bases. Per the germline V gene, CDR1 is SQVTM and CDR2 is ANQGSEA. The CDR3 is 19 amino acids. V dropped 6 bases and J dropped 0; count of bases not matched to a gene: 17. The CDR3: CSVRLRATGRNSGANVLTF. In nucleotides, the CDR3 is TGCAGCGTACGATTGCGAGCGACAGGGAGAAACTCTGGGGCCAACGTCCTGACTTTC.

This chain joins TRBV4-1 and TRBJ2-7, with a tentative D call TRBD2 (6 bases). The CDR3 spans 15 residues. The germline gives CDR1 MGHRA, CDR2 YSYEKL. The ends were cut back, 2 bases at V and 2 bases at J, with 13 bases in the middle. CDR3 loop: CASSQISLAAYEQYF. The CDR3 DNA is TGCGCCAGCAGCCAAATTTCACTAGCTGCCTACGAGCAGTACTTC.

This clone was detected only once. The chain employs TRBV30 and TRBJ2-7; a possible D gene is TRBD1 (6 bases). Trimming left V 5 bases short and J 2 bases short, with 13 bases between. There are 13 residues in the CDR3. CDR1 and CDR2 from the germline V gene are GTSNPN and SVGIG (reference sequence). CDR3: CAWSRDIAYEQYF. Written as DNA, the CDR3 is TGTGCCTGGTCACGGGACATAGCCTACGAGCAGTACTTC.

The chain joins TRBV5-8 to TRBJ1-1; D unclear. Germline CDR1 SGHTS, CDR2 YDEGEE. Trimming pared 3 bases from V and 0 bases from J, leaving 12 bases between. This CDR3 has 15 residues. The CDR3 coding sequence is TGTGCCAGCAGCTCTCCCGGGAGGATGAACACTGAAGCTTTCTTT. The encoded protein is CASSSPGRMNTEAFF.